This TCR beta chain appears in the sequencing data of a study of OX40 agonist ivuxolimab in advanced cancers. General study results and limits: Antigen specificity remained undetermined for the expanded peripheral T cells. Dosing at 0.1 to 3.0 mg/kg was accompanied by clonal expansion of CD4+ and CD8+ blood T cells by week 6.

Trimming cost V 0 bases and J 6 bases, with 14 bases left between them. This CDR3 spans 15 amino acids. Per the germline V gene, CDR1 is SGHRS and CDR2 is YFSETQ. The data were produced by immunoSEQ multiplex PCR, yet TCRdb's version contains in-frame clones alone and is incomplete. The sample lists approximately 82,000 clones, roughly 84% occurring once. This clone was seen at least ten times. Its antigen remains unidentified. Patients with a history of autoimmune disease or on systemic immunosuppression were excluded. This TCR was recovered from an adult with an advanced solid tumor such as melanoma, head and neck, liver or kidney cancer. The chain joins TRBV5-1 to TRBJ2-3, with TRBD2 as a possible D gene (7 bases). Here the sequenced sample was CD4+ or CD8+ T cells sorted from blood, taken in a trial of the OX40 agonist ivuxolimab. The DNA of the CDR3 is TGCGCCAGCAGCTTGGATAGGGGGAGGGCGGATACGCAGTATTTT. As protein: CASSLDRGRADTQYF.